The 6 T cell receptor beta chains below were found in one sample sequenced in a study of blood T cell repertoires in COVID-19 (dated by TCRdb to 2020 to 2022). Library creation used the immunoSEQ multiplex PCR assay. In its TCRdb copy, this immuneACCESS table keeps in-frame sequences only and misses some clones. Where compared with another copy, unresolved V genes explain less than half of these, and the others have no known cause. A total of around 110,000 clones appear in this sample, about nine tenths of them only once. Jointly, the top ten make up 1.5% to 2% of the sample. The sample was peripheral blood. The receptors come from a human donor with active COVID-19. The donor label of this sample is uncertain.

V usage is TRBV5-6 and J usage is TRBJ2-3, with 12 bases aligning to TRBD2. Germline-derived CDR1 and CDR2 are SGHDT and YYEEEE. The junction had 7 bases not matched to a gene; V was cut back by 1 base and J by 1 base. This CDR3 spans 18 amino acids. The CDR3 bases are TGTGCCAGCAGCTTGTTCCTAGCGGGGGGGCCGGGCACAGATACGCAGTATTTT. Translating it yields CASSLFLAGGPGTDTQYF.

This chain uses TRBV27 with TRBJ2-6, with D tentatively TRBD2 (6 bases). CDR3 size: 17 residues. V lost 2 bases and J 0 bases, leaving 11 bases between the germline ends. Germline CDR1 reads MNHEY; CDR2 reads SMNVEV (reference sequence). As DNA, the CDR3 is TGTGCCAGCAGTTTACGGGGGTCCCTCTCTGGGGCCAACGTCCTGACTTTC. As protein: CASSLRGSLSGANVLTF.

The genes are TRBV9 and TRBJ1-3, with D tentatively TRBD1 (6 bases). CDR1 is SGDLS, CDR2 YYNGEE, per germline. The CDR3 is 15 residues long. Trimming took off 3 bases at V and 0 bases at J, with 10 bases between the two ends. The CDR3 sequence is CASSGGGGSGNTIYF. The CDR3 DNA follows: TGTGCCAGCAGCGGAGGGGGTGGCTCTGGAAACACCATATATTTT.

The gene calls are TRBV7-9 and TRBJ1-1, with TRBD1 matching 9 bases. The CDR3 covers 17 residues. Germline trimming cut 7 bases from V and 4 bases from J; bases unmatched to any gene: 16. CDR1 and CDR2 (germline): SEHNR, FQNEAQ (reference sequence). For the CDR3, the DNA is TGTGCCAGCACCCAACCGGGACAGGGTGTTTTTGGCACTGAAGCTTTCTTT. Translating it yields CASTQPGQGVFGTEAFF. The variable domain in full, completed from reference TRBV7-9 and TRBJ1-1, reads DTGVSQNPRHKITKRGQNVTFRCDPISEHNRLYWYRQTLGQGPEFLTYFQNEAQLEKSRLLSDRFSAERPKGSFSTLEIQRTEQGDSAMYLCASTQPGQGVFGTEAFFGQGTRLTVV.

The chain has TRBV18 and TRBJ2-7; D remains unclear. There are 12 residues in the CDR3. Deletions cut 2 bases from V and 4 bases from J, with 6 bases between. Germline CDR1 KGHSH, CDR2 LQKENI. CDR3 DNA: TGTGCCAGCTCACCAGGTCGGTACGAGCAGTACTTC. As protein: CASSPGRYEQYF.

This rearrangement joins TRBV27 to TRBJ1-6; 9 bases agree with TRBD1. With 4 bases clipped from V and 9 bases from J, the junction kept 7 bases outside the gene matches. Germline assignment: CDR1 MNHEY and CDR2 SMNVEV (reference sequence). The CDR3 spans 15 residues. The CDR3 spells CASSSLQGALSPLHF. The CDR3 DNA reads as TGTGCCAGCAGTTCGTTACAGGGGGCCCTTTCACCCCTCCACTTT.